These T cell receptor beta chains were read from a single sample in a study of neurological immune-mediated disorders. TCRdb used MiXCR to reprocess the 5' RACE reads, holding one entry per CDR3 protein. The sample contains about 87,000 distinct CDR3 sequences, roughly 3.5% of which appear only once. The sequenced sample consisted of PBMCs. These receptors were taken from a woman aged 45-60 years with multiple sclerosis. Each CDR3 is given with its conserved first and last residue. The D gene is left open where the match is weak. Size is stated for part of the rows, as once, few or many counts, or as a class when the clone is expanded.

CDR3aa: CSARTGQAYEQYF
CDR3nt: TGCAGTGCTAGAACGGGACAGGCCTACGAGCAGTACTTC
abundance: many
j_gene: TRBJ2-7
v_gene: TRBV20-1
d_gene: TRBD1

CDR3aa: CASSSQTKYNEQFF
CDR3nt: TGCGCCAGCAGCTCTCAGACAAAGTACAATGAGCAGTTCTTC
abundance: -
j_gene: TRBJ2-1
v_gene: TRBV5-1
d_gene: -

CDR3aa: CASSDPMGGQPQHF
CDR3nt: TGTGCCAGCAGCGACCCAATGGGGGGTCAGCCCCAGCATTTT
abundance: many
j_gene: TRBJ1-5
v_gene: TRBV6-2/TRBV6-3
d_gene: -

CDR3aa: CASSFWYADTQYF
CDR3nt: TGTGCCAGCAGTTTTTGGTATGCAGATACGCAGTATTTT
abundance: many
j_gene: TRBJ2-3
v_gene: TRBV12-3/TRBV12-4
d_gene: -

CDR3aa: CASSLGTSITGELFF
CDR3nt: TGCGCCAGCAGCTTGGGGACTAGTATCACCGGGGAGCTGTTTTTT
abundance: many
j_gene: TRBJ2-2
v_gene: TRBV5-1
d_gene: TRBD2

CDR3aa: CSARGRPQVQGSYGYTF
CDR3nt: TGCAGTGCTAGGGGTCGTCCCCAGGTACAGGGAAGCTATGGCTACACCTTC
abundance: few
j_gene: TRBJ1-2
v_gene: TRBV20-1
d_gene: -

CDR3aa: CSARVGNTIYF
CDR3nt: TGCAGTGCTAGAGTTGGAAACACCATATATTTT
abundance: many
j_gene: TRBJ1-3
v_gene: TRBV20-1
d_gene: -

CDR3aa: CASSLKVVTDTQYF
CDR3nt: TGTGCCAGCAGTTTAAAGGTAGTCACAGATACGCAGTATTTT
abundance: -
j_gene: TRBJ2-3
v_gene: TRBV27
d_gene: -

CDR3aa: CSAAGVGGGQNTQYF
CDR3nt: TGCAGTGCGGCAGGGGTTGGCGGGGGGCAAAATACGCAGTATTTT
abundance: many
j_gene: TRBJ2-3
v_gene: TRBV20-1
d_gene: TRBD2

CDR3aa: CASSLSETQYF
CDR3nt: TGCGCCAGCAGCTTGAGCGAGACCCAGTACTTC
abundance: many
j_gene: TRBJ2-5
v_gene: TRBV5-1
d_gene: -